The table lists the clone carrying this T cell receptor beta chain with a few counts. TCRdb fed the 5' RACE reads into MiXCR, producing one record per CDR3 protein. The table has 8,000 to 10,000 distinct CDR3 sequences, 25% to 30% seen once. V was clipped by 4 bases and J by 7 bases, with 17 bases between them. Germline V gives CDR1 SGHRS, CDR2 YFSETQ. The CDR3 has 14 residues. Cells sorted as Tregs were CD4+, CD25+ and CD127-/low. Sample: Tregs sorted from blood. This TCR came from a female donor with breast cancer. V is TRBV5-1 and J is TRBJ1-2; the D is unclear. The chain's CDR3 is CASSAPDVNGGYTF. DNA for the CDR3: TGCGCCAGCAGCGCCCCGGACGTGAATGGTGGCTACACCTTC.